Included here is one TCR beta chain sequence, with context. Its antigen is not identified. The sample belongs to a study of T cell responses to AZD1222 COVID-19 vaccine. Study-level information: Second-dose timings of about 4 or about 12 weeks were pooled.

The repertoire was sequenced with immunoSEQ multiplex PCR; TCRdb's copy has only in-frame clones and lacks some. The repertoire holds around 130,000 clones, with about 93% as singletons. Study results and caveats: There were mostly white British donors and more females than males, and clonal diversity was possibly underestimated. Scientists sampled the repertoires only once the peak T cell response had passed. Of spike-specific TCRs, nearly half reportedly target regions left unmutated in variants.

Germline V gene sequence: CDR1 MNHEY, CDR2 SVGAGI. The CDR3 covers 14 residues. V lost 5 bases and J 4 bases, leaving 12 bases between the germline ends. V gene TRBV6-5 combines with J gene TRBJ1-5; D unclear. The source of this sequence is an adult in good health. This specimen was peripheral blood, taken on day 0 of AZD1222 vaccination. The CDR3 loop is CASSKAGWNQPQHF. The DNA for the CDR3 is TGTGCCAGCAGTAAGGCCGGATGGAATCAGCCCCAGCATTTT.